This passage covers 30 T cell receptor beta chains from one sample sequenced in a study of response to subunit inactivated influenza vaccine. Using its own MiXCR run on the RT-PCR reads, TCRdb lists one record per CDR3 protein. The profile covers hundreds of thousands of distinct CDR3 sequences, with approximately 15% appearing a single time and around 6.5% taken by the ten largest. The material was PBMCs from blood, obtained about 14 days before vaccination. Receptors originate from a man in his fifties who received an inactivated influenza vaccine.

CDR3 sequence: CASSLGPLGVRPTNEKLFF. CDR3 sequence (DNA): TGTGCCAGCAGCTTGGGGCCCCTCGGAGTGCGACCAACTAATGAAAAACTGTTTTTT. The chain links TRBV11-2 to TRBJ1-4; D is possibly TRBD1 (5 bases). The CDR3 spans 19 residues. Looked up from germline, CDR1 is SGHAT and CDR2 is FQNNGV. V gave up 3 bases and J gave up 0 bases, with 20 bases separating them. Based on the CDR3 plus reference TRBV11-2 and TRBJ1-4, the full variable domain is EAGVAQSPRYKIIEKRQSVAFWCNPISGHATLYWYQQILGQGPKLLIQFQNNGVVDDSQLPKDRFSAERLKGVDSTLKIQPAKLEDSAVYLCASSLGPLGVRPTNEKLFFGSGTQLSVL.

The chain has TRBV28 and TRBJ2-2; the match to TRBD2 covers 14 bases. Germline V gives CDR1 MDHEN, CDR2 SYDVKM. After removal of 4 bases from V and 6 bases from J, the junction contained 16 bases not matched to a gene. The CDR3 is 20 amino acids. The DNA for the CDR3 is TGTGCCAGCAGTTACCCGGGACTAGCGGGAGTGTGGAGTTACTCCGGGGAGCTGTTTTTT. Translated, it gives CASSYPGLAGVWSYSGELFF. The whole variable domain, filled in from reference TRBV28 and TRBJ2-2, reads DVKVTQSSRYLVKRTGEKVFLECVQDMDHENMFWYRQDPGLGLRLIYFSYDVKMKEKGDIPEGYSVSREKKERFSLILESASTNQTSMYLCASSYPGLAGVWSYSGELFFGEGSRLTVL.

The sample holds a few counts of this clonotype. The chain recombines TRBV29-1 with TRBJ2-1; either TRBD1 or TRBD2 may supply D (6 bases each). Trimming pared 4 bases from V and 9 bases from J, leaving 16 bases between. CDR1 is SQVTM, CDR2 ANQGSEA, per germline. This CDR3 is built from 13 residues. The CDR3 nucleotides are TGCAGCGTTGCCAACTTAGGGGGGATTGAGCAGTTCTTC. It encodes CSVANLGGIEQFF.

J is TRBJ2-3 and V is TRBV24-1; TRBD2 matches at 10 bases. This CDR3 region has 18 residues. The germline V gene has CDR1 KGHDR and CDR2 SFDVKD. V lost 4 bases to trimming and J lost 2 bases; unmatched junction nucleotides: 11. CDR3 nucleotide sequence: TGTGCCACCAGTGACCAACTTGAGACTAGCGGGTCCACAGATACGCAGTATTTT. Residues: CATSDQLETSGSTDTQYF.

The sample holds a few counts of this clonotype. This chain connects TRBV15 to TRBJ2-6; D is unclear. Germline assignment: CDR1 LNHNV and CDR2 YYDKDF (reference sequence). Deletions cut 1 base from V and 0 bases from J, with 4 bases between. The CDR3 runs 15 residues. CDR3 nucleotide sequence: TGTGCCACCAGCAGAGGTTTCTCTGGGGCCAACGTCCTGACTTTC. It codes for CATSRGFSGANVLTF.

The V call is TRBV5-6, the J call TRBJ2-2; 9 bases fit TRBD1. The ends lost 3 bases at V and 3 bases at J; junction bases unmatched: 9. Germline lookup yields CDR1 SGHDT and CDR2 YYEEEE. This CDR3 region has 17 residues. CDR3 residues: CASSWAGTGMDTGELFF. The CDR3 bases are TGTGCCAGCAGCTGGGCCGGGACAGGGATGGACACCGGGGAGCTGTTTTTT.

The J gene is TRBJ1-2, the V gene TRBV7-2; 8 positions match TRBD1. This CDR3 is 14 amino acids long. The V and J ends lost 5 bases and 4 bases, in that order; junction bases with no gene match: 6. Germline values: CDR1 SGHTA, CDR2 FQGNSA. CDR3 sequence: CASSGGQGVYGYTF. DNA of the CDR3: TGTGCCAGCAGCGGCGGACAGGGTGTCTATGGCTACACCTTC.

This clonotype has more than one count but fewer than ten. This rearrangement joins TRBV5-5 to TRBJ2-5; D is perhaps TRBD1 (5 bases). Germline V gives CDR1 SGHKS, CDR2 YYEKEE (reference sequence). The CDR3 consists of 16 residues. V lost 4 bases and J lost 5, with 21 bases in between. CDR3 residues: CASSPTETQVGETQYF. CDR3 in DNA: TGTGCCAGCAGCCCGACAGAAACCCAGGTCGGGGAGACCCAGTACTTC.

This rearrangement joins TRBV7-9 to TRBJ2-5; 7 bases line up with TRBD1. With V trimmed by 1 base and J by 4 bases, 3 bases remained unmatched. Germline CDR1 SEHNR, CDR2 FQNEAQ (reference sequence). The CDR3 runs to 14 residues. This chain's CDR3 is CASSLGQGSETQYF. The CDR3 region has the DNA TGTGCCAGCAGCTTAGGACAGGGCTCAGAGACCCAGTACTTC. Using reference TRBV7-9 and TRBJ2-5 for the parts outside the CDR3, the full variable domain is DTGVSQNPRHKITKRGQNVTFRCDPISEHNRLYWYRQTLGQGPEFLTYFQNEAQLEKSRLLSDRFSAERPKGSFSTLEIQRTEQGDSAMYLCASSLGQGSETQYFGPGTRLLVL.

Only a few counts were recorded for this clonotype. The chain couples TRBV27 to TRBJ2-1; 13 bases match TRBD2. Germline CDR1 MNHEY, CDR2 SMNVEV (reference sequence). J gave up 4 bases and V 4 bases, and 7 bases lay outside the gene matches. This CDR3 spans 17 amino acids. As DNA, the CDR3 is TGTGCCAGCAGTTCGATTCAGACTAGCGGGGGGTACAATGAGCAGTTCTTC. Protein sequence: CASSSIQTSGGYNEQFF.

This clonotype has only a few counts. The chain couples TRBV6-2 or TRBV6-3 to TRBJ1-1; 7 bases align to TRBD1. Germline V gene lookup returns CDR1 MNHEY and CDR2 SVGEGT. This CDR3 spans 12 amino acids. Trimming cost V 6 bases and J 10 bases; bases outside gene matches: 8. The CDR3 bases are TGTGCCAGCAGCGAGGGGGCGCCGACAGCTTTCTTT. Amino acids: CASSEGAPTAFF.

This chain connects TRBV5-1 to TRBJ1-6, with a tentative D call TRBD1 (6 bases). The V end lost 2 bases, the J end lost 5 bases, and 8 bases lay between the germline ends. The CDR3 runs to 14 residues. Per germline, CDR1 SGHRS and CDR2 YFSETQ. The CDR3 region is CASSLSGDNSPLHF. The CDR3 region has the DNA TGCGCCAGCAGCTTATCAGGGGATAATTCACCCCTCCACTTT.

This clonotype was detected only a few times. V gene TRBV20-1 combines with J gene TRBJ2-5; tentative D call: TRBD1 (5 bases). Germline V gene data show CDR1 as DFQATT and CDR2 as SNEGSKA (reference sequence). The CDR3 has 12 amino acids. Trimming took 2 bases from V and 5 from J, leaving 9 bases between them. CDR3 sequence: CSARRGTETQYF. CDR3 DNA: TGCAGTGCTAGAAGGGGAACGGAGACCCAGTACTTC.

This clonotype occurred a few times. The V gene is TRBV20-1, the J gene TRBJ2-5; possibly TRBD2 for D (7 bases). CDR3 size: 14 residues. The germline gives CDR1 DFQATT, CDR2 SNEGSKA (reference sequence). Here the CDR3 reads CSGGGGRVAETQYF. CDR3 sequence (DNA): TGCAGCGGGGGAGGGGGAAGGGTTGCCGAGACCCAGTACTTC.

This chain links TRBV3-1 with TRBJ2-1, with TRBD2 identical over 10 bases. The junction had 7 bases not matched to a gene; V was cut back by 1 base and J by 7 bases. The CDR3 totals 16 residues. Germline V gene lookup returns CDR1 LGHDT and CDR2 YNNKEL (reference sequence). DNA of the CDR3: TGTGCCAGCAGCCAAGGGGCAGCGGGAGGGTGGAATGAGCAGTTCTTC. Encoded protein: CASSQGAAGGWNEQFF.

This clonotype has only a few counts. The chain is built from TRBV4-2 and TRBJ1-2; 7 nucleotides align to TRBD1. Germline CDR1 LGHNA, CDR2 YNFKEQ. The length of the CDR3 is 15 residues. The ends lost 1 base at V and 2 bases at J; junction bases unmatched: 4. CDR3 region: CASSQAGGQNYGYTF. The DNA of the CDR3 is TGTGCCAGCAGCCAAGCCGGGGGACAGAACTATGGCTACACCTTC.

The chain combines TRBV5-1 with TRBJ1-1; the D gene is possibly TRBD1 (6 bases). V was pared by 7 bases and J by 5 bases, with 15 bases between. The CDR3 has 13 amino acids. Germline assignment: CDR1 SGHRS and CDR2 YFSETQ. Here the CDR3 DNA reads TGCGCCAGCCAACAGGGTGAACGGACTGAAGCTTTCTTT. It is translated as CASQQGERTEAFF.

This clonotype appeared a single time. The J gene is TRBJ2-7, the V gene TRBV12-3 or TRBV12-4; unclear D gene. CDR3 length: 11 amino acids. The ends were cut back, 4 bases at V and 10 bases at J, with 11 bases in the middle. CDR3 nucleotides: TGTGCCAGCAGTTATGATATCGAACAGTACTTC. Encoded protein: CASSYDIEQYF.

This clonotype was counted a single time. The chain links TRBV5-6 to TRBJ2-3, with TRBD2 identical over 7 bases. J gave up 2 bases and V 3 bases, and 6 bases lay outside the gene matches. Germline V gene sequence: CDR1 SGHDT, CDR2 YYEEEE. CDR3 length: 15 amino acids. The CDR3 is CASSSLRDYTDTQYF. The CDR3, as DNA: TGTGCCAGCAGCTCATTAAGGGACTACACAGATACGCAGTATTTT.

V usage is TRBV7-3 and J usage is TRBJ2-3, with D perhaps matching TRBD1 (7 bases). Trimming stripped 0 bases from V and 4 bases from J, with 14 bases between. This CDR3 is 16 amino acids long. Per the germline V gene, CDR1 is SGHTA and CDR2 is FQGTGA. The CDR3 is CASSLTPQGGADTQYF. CDR3 DNA: TGTGCCAGCAGCTTAACTCCCCAGGGGGGCGCAGATACGCAGTATTTT.

This clonotype was seen a handful of times. V usage is TRBV27 and J usage is TRBJ2-7; 7 positions match TRBD1. The CDR3 length is 14 residues. Germline V gene data show CDR1 as MNHEY and CDR2 as SMNVEV (reference sequence). After removal of 6 bases from V and 3 bases from J, the junction contained 8 bases not matched to a gene. The DNA of the CDR3 is TGTGCCAGCAGCTTCCGGGACAGCCTCTACGAGCAGTACTTC. Its translation is CASSFRDSLYEQYF.

The gene calls are TRBV7-9 and TRBJ2-1; 7 bases align to TRBD1. This CDR3 spans 14 amino acids. In germline, CDR1 is SEHNR, CDR2 FQNEAQ (reference sequence). V dropped 8 bases and J dropped 3; count of bases not matched to a gene: 7. The CDR3 DNA reads as TGTGCCAGCCGACCGGGACAGAACTACAATGAGCAGTTCTTC. Encoded protein: CASRPGQNYNEQFF.

At least ten counts were recorded for this clonotype. The V gene is TRBV12-3 or TRBV12-4, the J gene TRBJ2-1; 9 bases agree with TRBD2. V lost 5 bases, J lost 9 bases, and 17 bases stayed unmatched. The CDR3 sequence is 17 residues long. DNA for the CDR3: TGTGCCAGCAGTCCCCGGGTAGCGGGGGCCTTTATGGGTGAGCAGTTCTTC. Residues: CASSPRVAGAFMGEQFF.

The rearrangement joins TRBV2 to TRBJ2-2; no clear D. V lost 6 bases, J lost 2 bases, and 13 bases lay in between. The CDR3 has 15 residues. Germline lookup yields CDR1 SNHLY and CDR2 FYNNEI. This CDR3 reads CASRRARFNTGELFF. The CDR3 nucleotides read TGTGCCAGCAGAAGGGCGCGGTTCAACACCGGGGAGCTGTTTTTT. Supplemented by reference TRBV2 and TRBJ2-2, the full variable domain reads EPEVTQTPSHQVTQMGQEVILRCVPISNHLYFYWYRQILGQKVEFLVSFYNNEISEKSEIFDDQFSVERPDGSNFTLKIRSTKLEDSAMYFCASRRARFNTGELFFGEGSRLTVL.

This chain links TRBV6-1 with TRBJ2-1, with TRBD2 as a possible D gene (6 bases). Trimming cost V 3 bases and J 6 bases, with 15 bases left between them. CDR3 length equals 15 residues. The germline V gene encodes CDR1 MNHNS and CDR2 SASEGT. The DNA of the CDR3 is TGTGCCAGCAGTGAGGGACTCGGGGGTCGCAATGAGCAGTTCTTC. Its protein is CASSEGLGGRNEQFF.

The rearrangement links TRBV6-5 to TRBJ2-5, with 11 nucleotides matching TRBD1. The CDR3 runs 15 residues. Germline V gene lookup returns CDR1 MNHEY and CDR2 SVGAGI. Trimming removed 5 bases from V and 4 bases from J; junction bases left unmatched: 6. CDR3 region: CASSHGTGGGETQYF. The CDR3 nucleotides are TGTGCCAGCAGTCACGGGACAGGGGGTGGAGAGACCCAGTACTTC.

The chain recombines TRBV20-1 with TRBJ2-1; no clear D gene. The V and J ends lost 5 bases and 10 bases respectively, with 12 bases between them. CDR1 is DFQATT and CDR2 is SNEGSKA in the germline V gene (reference sequence). The CDR3 consists of 11 residues. CDR3 region: CSADHSVEQFF. CDR3 DNA: TGCAGTGCTGACCACAGTGTCGAGCAGTTCTTC.

This clonotype has just a few counts. The chain links TRBV29-1 to TRBJ1-2, with D maybe TRBD1 (5 bases). Trimming removed 3 bases from V and 0 bases from J, with 11 bases in between. Per the germline V gene, CDR1 is SQVTM and CDR2 is ANQGSEA. This CDR3 has 14 amino acids. DNA for the CDR3: TGCAGCGTTGATCCACCAGGGCCTAACTATGGCTACACCTTC. It specifies CSVDPPGPNYGYTF.

The chain links TRBV20-1 to TRBJ2-1, with TRBD2 identical over 11 bases. This CDR3 has 17 residues. Trimming cost V 6 bases and J 3 bases; bases outside gene matches: 13. Looked up from germline, CDR1 is DFQATT and CDR2 is SNEGSKA (reference sequence). The CDR3 region is CSARTSGSSLGYNEQFF. CDR3 DNA: TGCAGTGCCCGGACTAGCGGGTCCTCTTTAGGCTACAATGAGCAGTTCTTC.

This clonotype was seen a few times. The chain links TRBV7-2 to TRBJ2-3, with D perhaps matching TRBD2 (5 bases). Germline CDR1 reads SGHTA; CDR2 reads FQGNSA. The V end lost 5 bases, the J end lost 2 bases, and 11 bases lay between the germline ends. The CDR3 has 14 amino acids. Here the CDR3 reads CASSGGMNTDTQYF. The CDR3 DNA reads as TGTGCCAGCAGCGGAGGAATGAACACAGATACGCAGTATTTT.